The present entry profiles one T cell receptor (beta chain) with its context. As yet, its antigen is unknown. Using immunoSEQ multiplex PCR, the repertoire was profiled, and TCRdb retains in-frame clones only, with some absent. The data hold about 76,000 clones, with 75% to 90% observed a single time. These data originate in a study of OX40 agonist ivuxolimab in advanced cancers. On the study more broadly: Patients were treated with ivuxolimab, an agonistic anti-OX40 (CD134) antibody. The study enrolled dose-escalation patients with hepatocellular carcinoma, melanoma, renal cell or head and neck cancer.

In germline, CDR1 is SQVTM, CDR2 ANQGSEA. The V end was cut by 7 bases, the J end by 6 bases, with 14 bases between. The CDR3 sequence is 12 residues long. General study points: Dose levels from 0.1 to 3.0 mg/kg saw CD4+ and CD8+ blood T cells expand clonally by week 6. Expanded clones tended on average to be more numerous among CD8+ T cells than CD4+.

The chain employs TRBV29-1 and TRBJ2-3; D is unresolved. The starting material was CD4+ or CD8+ T cells sorted from blood, obtained in a trial of the OX40 agonist ivuxolimab. This clonotype originated in an adult with an advanced solid tumor such as melanoma, head and neck, liver or kidney cancer. The CDR3 region has the DNA TGCAGCGCCCGCAATGTGAGGGATACGCAGTATTTT. Translating it yields CSARNVRDTQYF.